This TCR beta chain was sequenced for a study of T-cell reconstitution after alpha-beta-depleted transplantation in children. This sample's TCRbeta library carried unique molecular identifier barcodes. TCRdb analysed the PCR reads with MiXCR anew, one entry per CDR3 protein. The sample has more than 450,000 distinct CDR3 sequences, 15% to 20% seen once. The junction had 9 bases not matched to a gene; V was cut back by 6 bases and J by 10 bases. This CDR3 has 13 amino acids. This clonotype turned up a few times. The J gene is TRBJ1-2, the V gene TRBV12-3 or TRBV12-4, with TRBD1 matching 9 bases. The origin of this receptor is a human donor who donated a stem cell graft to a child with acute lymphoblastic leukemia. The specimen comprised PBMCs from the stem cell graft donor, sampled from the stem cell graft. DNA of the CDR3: TGTGCCAGCAGGGTACAGGGGGCACCCACCTACACCTTC. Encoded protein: CASRVQGAPTYTF.